These 17 T cell receptor beta chains came from one sample sequenced in a study of CD8 T cells in ankylosing spondylitis. Each CDR3 protein gets one entry after TCRdb re-called the 5' RACE reads with MiXCR. The table has around 40,000 distinct CDR3 sequences, roughly 2.5% seen once; the top ten hold 4.6%. The specimen was blood, either unsorted or a sorted T cell fraction (not recorded which). Every receptor here comes from a male donor with ankylosing spondylitis or in good health (not recorded which).

The table lists this clonotype with many counts. The gene calls are TRBV9 and TRBJ1-3; D remains ambiguous. V was pared by 1 base and J by 0 bases, with 5 bases between. The germline CDR1 and CDR2 sequences are SGDLS and YYNGEE. The CDR3 runs to 14 residues. The CDR3 here is CASSVSRSGNTIYF. CDR3 sequence (DNA): TGTGCCAGCAGCGTAAGTCGCTCTGGAAACACCATATATTTT.

This clonotype was seen ten or more times. The chain links TRBV9 to TRBJ2-2; 7 bases are shared with TRBD2. The CDR3 is 16 residues long. The trim removed 5 bases at V and 5 bases at J, leaving 12 bases unmatched. Germline CDR1 reads SGDLS; CDR2 reads YYNGEE. CDR3 sequence (DNA): TGTGCCAGCAGTCCGTTTGGCGGGAGCGGGACCGGGGAGCTGTTTTTT. This sequence encodes CASSPFGGSGTGELFF.

This clonotype was picked up many times. V gene TRBV9 combines with J gene TRBJ1-5; D is unclear. The CDR3 is made up of 13 amino acids. V shed 0 bases and J shed 5 bases, with 6 bases lying between them. Germline CDR1 is SGDLS and CDR2 is YYNGEE. The CDR3 here is CASSVGPDQPQHF. The CDR3 DNA reads as TGTGCCAGCAGCGTAGGACCGGATCAGCCCCAGCATTTT.

This clonotype was counted many times. J is TRBJ1-1 and V is TRBV9, with unresolved D. V was cut by 3 bases and J by 6 bases, with 18 bases left in between. The CDR3 loop spans 15 amino acids. CDR1 is SGDLS, CDR2 YYNGEE, per germline. CDR3: CASSAHQAAGAEAFF. Here the CDR3 DNA reads TGTGCCAGCAGCGCACACCAGGCGGCCGGGGCTGAAGCTTTCTTT.

This clonotype was picked up many times. The DNA for the CDR3 is TGTGCCAGCAGCGGACGGACTAGCGGAGCTGTCCAAGAGACCCAGTACTTC. Its protein product is CASSGRTSGAVQETQYF. This chain uses TRBV9 with TRBJ2-5; 10 bases align to TRBD2. The CDR3 spans 17 residues. Trimming cost V 3 bases and J 1 base; bases outside gene matches: 9. CDR1 is SGDLS, CDR2 YYNGEE, per germline. The complete variable domain, with remaining parts taken from reference TRBV9 and TRBJ2-5, reads DSGVTQTPKHLITATGQRVTLRCSPRSGDLSVYWYQQSLDQGLQFLIQYYNGEERAKGNILERFSAQQFPDLHSELNLSSLELGDSALYFCASSGRTSGAVQETQYFGPGTRLLVL.

This clonotype was seen many times. The rearrangement uses TRBV9 and TRBJ2-3; a weak D match, TRBD2 (5 bases). V was cut by 1 base and J by 3 bases, with 15 bases left in between. CDR1 is SGDLS and CDR2 is YYNGEE in the germline V gene. The CDR3 loop spans 16 amino acids. CDR3 in DNA: TGTGCCAGCAGCGTAACGACGGGGAGTTGGACAGATACGCAGTATTTT. Translated, it gives CASSVTTGSWTDTQYF.

This clonotype was seen at least ten times. The chain couples TRBV9 to TRBJ2-2, with a tentative D call TRBD2 (5 bases). The germline CDR1 and CDR2 sequences are SGDLS and YYNGEE. Trimming pared 0 bases from V and 4 bases from J, leaving 7 bases between. CDR3 size: 14 residues. The CDR3 protein is CASSVELGTGELFF. In nucleotides, the CDR3 is TGTGCCAGCAGCGTAGAACTAGGCACCGGGGAGCTGTTTTTT.

Of note for this clonotype: The DNA is omitted, as the CDR3 cannot be located on it reliably, and the CDR3 follows TCRdb's listing. The chain joins TRBV7-5 to TRBJ2-1; the table's D call, TRBD2, was not checked against the DNA. TRBV7-5 constitutes a pseudogene. From its first to its last residue, the CDR3 has 19 amino acids. CDR3 residues: CISVSEAQEGTSVFNEQFF.

This clonotype occurred many times. V is TRBV9 and J is TRBJ2-1, with 14 positions matching TRBD2. The CDR3 covers 17 residues. CDR1 SGDLS and CDR2 YYNGEE come from the germline V gene. J lost 10 bases, V lost 1 base, and 10 bases had no gene match. The CDR3 region is CASSVSPGTSGSGEQFF. CDR3 bases: TGTGCCAGCAGCGTATCGCCCGGGACTAGCGGGAGTGGCGAGCAGTTCTTC.

This clonotype appeared many times. The J gene is TRBJ2-3, the V gene TRBV9, with TRBD1 matching 8 bases. There are 15 residues in the CDR3. Germline V lookup: CDR1 SGDLS, CDR2 YYNGEE. Losses at the gene ends were 5 bases for V and 0 bases for J; bases not matched to a gene: 5. The CDR3 bases are TGTGCCAGCAGTGCGGACAGGGCTAGCACAGATACGCAGTATTTT. Translation gives CASSADRASTDTQYF.

This clonotype was observed many times. The chain uses TRBV9 and TRBJ1-1, with D unresolved. Germline V gene data show CDR1 as SGDLS and CDR2 as YYNGEE. V gave up 4 bases and J gave up 3 bases, with 7 bases separating them. The CDR3 sequence is 12 residues long. Here the CDR3 DNA reads TGTGCCAGCAGCCGTAGGGACACTGAAGCTTTCTTT. Residues: CASSRRDTEAFF. The whole variable domain, filled in from reference TRBV9 and TRBJ1-1, reads DSGVTQTPKHLITATGQRVTLRCSPRSGDLSVYWYQQSLDQGLQFLIQYYNGEERAKGNILERFSAQQFPDLHSELNLSSLELGDSALYFCASSRRDTEAFFGQGTRLTVV.

This clonotype was detected many times. The chain has TRBV9 and TRBJ2-5; 7 nucleotides match TRBD1. Germline CDR1 SGDLS, CDR2 YYNGEE. After removal of 4 bases from V and 3 bases from J, the junction contained 6 bases not matched to a gene. The CDR3 extends over 14 amino acids. Written as DNA, the CDR3 is TGTGCCAGCAGCTACAGGGGAGCAGAAGAGACCCAGTACTTC. Amino acid sequence: CASSYRGAEETQYF.

Ten or more counts support this clonotype. The J gene is TRBJ2-3, the V gene TRBV9, with D unclear. CDR3 length: 16 residues. V gave up 0 bases and J gave up 3 bases, with 14 bases separating them. Germline values: CDR1 SGDLS, CDR2 YYNGEE. CDR3 nucleotides: TGTGCCAGCAGCGTAGATATAGGTGTGGGTACAGATACGCAGTATTTT. It encodes CASSVDIGVGTDTQYF.

The table lists this clonotype with many counts. The V and J genes are TRBV9 and TRBJ1-1; 7 bases are shared with TRBD1. Germline CDR1 and CDR2: SGDLS and YYNGEE. With V trimmed by 3 bases and J by 4 bases, 12 bases remained unmatched. This CDR3 is built from 16 residues. CDR3 sequence: CASSGMTGQRATEAFF. In nucleotides, the CDR3 is TGTGCCAGCAGCGGGATGACAGGGCAAAGGGCCACTGAAGCTTTCTTT.

The sample holds many counts of this clonotype. This chain joins TRBV9 and TRBJ2-3; D is unresolved. V was cut by 0 bases and J by 0 bases, with 8 bases left in between. Germline CDR1 reads SGDLS; CDR2 reads YYNGEE. The CDR3 is made up of 15 amino acids. The DNA of the CDR3 is TGTGCCAGCAGCGTAGAAGGCTTTAGCACAGATACGCAGTATTTT. It encodes CASSVEGFSTDTQYF.

This clonotype appeared many times. The chain couples TRBV9 to TRBJ2-2; D remains unclear. CDR3 length: 14 amino acids. V lost 0 bases and J 3 bases, leaving 6 bases between the germline ends. The germline V gene encodes CDR1 SGDLS and CDR2 YYNGEE. CDR3 sequence: CASSVGVHTGELFF. In nucleotides, the CDR3 is TGTGCCAGCAGCGTAGGGGTACACACCGGGGAGCTGTTTTTT. Filled out from reference TRBV9 and TRBJ2-2, the complete variable domain reads DSGVTQTPKHLITATGQRVTLRCSPRSGDLSVYWYQQSLDQGLQFLIQYYNGEERAKGNILERFSAQQFPDLHSELNLSSLELGDSALYFCASSVGVHTGELFFGEGSRLTVL.

In its sample, this clonotype was seen many times. The chain joins TRBV9 to TRBJ2-7; TRBD2 matches at 8 bases. This CDR3 region has 15 residues. J was trimmed by 3 bases and V by 0 bases; bases with no gene match: 5. Germline-derived CDR1 and CDR2 are SGDLS and YYNGEE. CDR3 bases: TGTGCCAGCAGCGTAGGAACGGGACTAGACTACGAGCAGTACTTC. As protein: CASSVGTGLDYEQYF.